The sequence of this TCR beta chain was determined in a study of T cell clonotyping in hematopoietic cell transplantation. Germline CDR1 MNHEY, CDR2 SVGAGI. With 2 bases clipped from V and 9 bases from J, the junction kept 4 bases outside the gene matches. The CDR3 is 13 amino acids. Repertoires were generated with immunoSEQ multiplex PCR, while TCRdb's copy carries only in-frame clones and drops some. The data hold 55,000 to 70,000 clones, with about 93% observed a single time. This receptor was taken from a man aged 50-60 years in good health. Some clones in this sample may be carry-over from other donors' samples. This rearrangement joins TRBV6-5 to TRBJ2-1, with 7 nucleotides matching TRBD2. Source material: peripheral blood mononuclear cells. CDR3 in amino acids: CASSYGRGSEQFF. In DNA, the CDR3 is TGTGCCAGCAGTTACGGGAGGGGTAGTGAGCAGTTCTTC.